This T cell receptor (beta chain) comes out of a study of blood T cell repertoires in COVID-19. Patients of the Seattle cohort, enrolled during active infection, were followed longitudinally. The CDR3 is 16 residues long. V lost 0 bases to trimming and J lost 0 bases; unmatched junction nucleotides: 4. Germline values: CDR1 MNHEY, CDR2 SVGAGI. Some clones are missing from TCRdb's copy, which holds only in-frame ones; the method was immunoSEQ multiplex PCR. The data hold almost 95,000 clones, with roughly 87% observed a single time. The sequence came from a woman aged 55-69 years with COVID-19, enrolled during active disease. Sequenced material: peripheral blood. The rearrangement joins TRBV6-5 to TRBJ2-7, with TRBD2 identical over 8 bases. The CDR3 sequence: CASSYSRGGSSYEQYF. CDR3 nucleotides: TGTGCCAGCAGTTACTCCCGGGGGGGGAGCTCCTACGAGCAGTACTTC.